The 11 T cell receptor beta chains given below trace back to one sample, sequenced in a study of cytomegalovirus exposure and HLA in healthy donors. Primers for the PCR totalled 60 Vbeta and 13 Jbeta. Sequencing was performed with immunoSEQ multiplex PCR; in TCRdb, only in-frame clones are kept and a portion is missing. There are roughly 79,000 clones in the sample; about 74% occur only once, and roughly 6.1% lies in the top ten. The sequenced sample consisted of PBMCs. All receptors derive from a woman aged 50 to 60 in good health and CMV-seropositive.

This chain connects TRBV7-8 to TRBJ2-1; 8 positions match TRBD2. Germline assignment: CDR1 SGHVS and CDR2 FQNEAQ. The CDR3 spans 14 residues. V lost 7 bases, J lost 6 bases, and 8 bases stayed unmatched. CDR3 sequence: CASIAGGMVNEQFF. The CDR3 DNA sequence: TGTGCCAGCATTGCGGGAGGTATGGTCAATGAGCAGTTCTTC.

The chain uses TRBV19 and TRBJ2-7, with TRBD1 as a possible D gene (7 bases). From germline, CDR1 is LNHDA and CDR2 SQIVND (reference sequence). This CDR3 contains 13 residues. Deletions cut 10 bases from V and 3 bases from J, with 16 bases between. Written as DNA, the CDR3 is TGTGCCACCTCCAGGGGGGCCTACTACGAGCAGTACTTC. Protein: CATSRGAYYEQYF. Looking up the rest from reference TRBV19 and TRBJ2-7 gives the full variable domain: DGGITQSPKYLFRKEGQNVTLSCEQNLNHDAMYWYRQDPGQGLRLIYYSQIVNDFQKGDIAEGYSVSREKKESFPLTVTSAQKNPTAFYLCATSRGAYYEQYFGPGTRLTVT.

The rearrangement links TRBV28 to TRBJ2-2; D is uncertain. The CDR3 consists of 12 residues. Trimming shortened V by 1 base and J by 6 bases, and 3 bases separated the two germline ends. Per germline, CDR1 MDHEN and CDR2 SYDVKM. This chain's CDR3 is CASSLLAGELFF. CDR3 DNA sequence: TGTGCCAGCAGTTTATTAGCCGGGGAGCTGTTTTTT.

This chain links TRBV5-6 with TRBJ2-1; 10 bases agree with TRBD2. Trimming at V came to 0 bases and at J to 5 bases, leaving 2 bases not matched to a gene. The germline gives CDR1 SGHDT, CDR2 YYEEEE. The CDR3 runs 15 residues. The CDR3 DNA is TGTGCCAGCAGCTTGGAACTAGCGGGGAACAATGAGCAGTTCTTC. Residues: CASSLELAGNNEQFF.

This clone appeared a few times. CDR3 loop: CASGGDRSGSTEAFF. Here the CDR3 DNA reads TGTGCCAGCGGAGGGGACAGGAGTGGGAGCACTGAAGCTTTCTTT. The rearrangement links TRBV5-4 to TRBJ1-1, with 8 bases fitting TRBD1. J lost 4 bases, V lost 7 bases, and 12 bases had no gene match. The CDR3 has 15 amino acids. Per the germline V gene, CDR1 is SGHNT and CDR2 is YYREEE (reference sequence).

The chain has TRBV6-4 and TRBJ2-1; 11 bases match TRBD2. In germline, CDR1 is MRHNA, CDR2 SNTAGT. This CDR3 contains 15 residues. V lost 4 bases to trimming and J lost 6 bases; unmatched junction nucleotides: 5. The CDR3 nucleotides read TGTGCCAGCAGTGCCGGGACTAGCGGCCCCAATGAGCAGTTCTTC. It translates to CASSAGTSGPNEQFF.

This clone has just a few counts. The rearrangement uses TRBV6-1 and TRBJ1-4; D remains ambiguous. This CDR3 has 13 residues. V dropped 4 bases and J dropped 6 bases, with 9 bases sitting between them. Germline values: CDR1 MNHNS, CDR2 SASEGT. CDR3 sequence reads: CASSAPGHEKLFF. The CDR3 nucleotides are TGTGCCAGCAGTGCACCAGGCCATGAAAAACTGTTTTTT.

V gene TRBV4-1 combines with J gene TRBJ1-2; 7 nucleotides agree with TRBD1. V lost 0 bases to trimming and J lost 14 bases; unmatched junction nucleotides: 18. Germline V gene lookup returns CDR1 MGHRA and CDR2 YSYEKL. CDR3 size: 16 residues. CDR3 in DNA: TGCGCCAGCAGCCAAGATGGGGGCGCGACAGGGCGGTCTTGGACCTTC. This gives the protein CASSQDGGATGRSWTF.

There are a few counts of this clone. The rearrangement joins TRBV7-9 to TRBJ1-1; D is possibly TRBD1 (5 bases). The CDR3 has 13 residues. Germline assignment: CDR1 SEHNR and CDR2 FQNEAQ (reference sequence). The V end lost 4 bases, the J end lost 1 base, and 7 bases lay between the germline ends. For the CDR3, the DNA is TGTGCCAGCAGCTCGACAGAGAACACTGAAGCTTTCTTT. Amino acids: CASSSTENTEAFF.

CDR3 bases: TGTGCCTGGGGGGCCCCCAACAGGTGGAGTCCTGGAAACACCATATATTTT. Translation: CAWGAPNRWSPGNTIYF. The V and J genes are TRBV30 and TRBJ1-3; D might be TRBD1 (5 bases). There are 17 residues in the CDR3. Per the germline V gene, CDR1 is GTSNPN and CDR2 is SVGIG (reference sequence). V was clipped by 5 bases and J by 2 bases, with 22 bases between them.

CDR3 in DNA: TGTGCCAGCAGCGGAAGGACTTCAAAAGGGCAGTACTTC. Protein sequence: CASSGRTSKGQYF. This chain connects TRBV7-9 to TRBJ2-5; tentative D call: TRBD2 (5 bases). The ends were cut back, 5 bases at V and 11 bases at J, with 18 bases in the middle. The germline gives CDR1 SEHNR, CDR2 FQNEAQ (reference sequence). This CDR3 spans 13 amino acids.